This is a list of T cell receptor beta chains from one sample in a study of blood T cell repertoires in COVID-19. The table came from immunoSEQ multiplex PCR; TCRdb's copy has only in-frame clones and leaves some out. Of 290,000 or so clones listed, almost 85% were seen once; the top ten hold approximately 5%. The sequenced material came from peripheral blood. These receptors originate from a man aged 45-65 years with active or convalescent COVID-19. The conserved cysteine and the conserved F or W are not part of the CDR3 here. Each record gives: J gene, V gene, CDR3 protein.

TRBJ2-2,TRBV19,ASSSSGDGELF
TRBJ2-7,TRBV18,ASSSGGVSRQY
TRBJ1-4,TRBV19,ASSEGRGEKLF
TRBJ1-5,TRBV28,ASSSGARPQH
TRBJ1-5,TRBV28,ASSSWSGYNQPQH
TRBJ2-2,TRBV5-1,ASSLRLGTRGELF
TRBJ1-1,TRBV25-1,ASSEYLGVAEAF
TRBJ2-3,TRBV5-1,ASSQVGGSITDTQY
TRBJ2-1,TRBV3-1/TRBV3-2,ASSQLSSSGSSYNEQF
TRBJ1-2,TRBV19,ASSSGTGPYT
TRBJ1-1,TRBV5-6,ASSPTGPGEAF
TRBJ2-3,TRBV20-1,SASVASAEDTQY
TRBJ2-1,TRBV14,ASSPLAGAYNEQF
TRBJ2-7,TRBV28,ASGRGTYEQY
TRBJ1-5,TRBV30,AWSVGYPNNQPQH
TRBJ2-7,TRBV28,ASSYSLREQY
TRBJ1-1,TRBV11-2,ASSPIRGTGFEAF
TRBJ1-2,TRBV24-1,ATSDPGQNYGYT
TRBJ2-7,TRBV28,ASITQGGGAYEQY
TRBJ2-7,TRBV7-2,ASSSRGGTYEQY
TRBJ2-5,TRBV25-1,ASKQGAQETQY
TRBJ1-1,TRBV6-6,ASRSDGRNTEAF
TRBJ1-4,TRBV5-5,ASSLEGTGPEKLF
TRBJ2-1,TRBV7-9,ASSLGLADYNEQF
TRBJ2-1,TRBV30,AWGGSGSYNEQF
TRBJ1-6,TRBV19,ASRDQSYNSPLH